The clone carrying this TCR beta chain was counted a single time. CDR1 is MNHEY and CDR2 is SVGAGI in the germline V gene. The CDR3 has 15 residues. V dropped 11 bases and J dropped 1 base, with 20 bases sitting between them. Measured with immunoSEQ multiplex PCR; TCRdb has only the in-frame clones, and not every one. Of approximately 40,000 clones in the sample, about 82% were seen once. These data originate in a study of blood T cell repertoires in COVID-19. The sample consisted of peripheral blood. The receptor was isolated from an elderly man with active or convalescent COVID-19. The chain employs TRBV6-5 and TRBJ2-5, with D perhaps matching TRBD2 (5 bases). The CDR3 nucleotides are TGTGCCTCCGAGGTTGGCGGGTCAAGCCAAGAGACCCAGTACTTC. Amino acids: CASEVGGSSQETQYF.